These T cell receptor beta chains were read from a single sample in a study of T cells after yellow fever vaccination. TCRdb independently ran MiXCR on the 5' RACE reads; one entry per CDR3 protein. Of some 350,000 distinct CDR3 sequences in the sample, roughly 10% were seen once. The source material was PBMCs, sampled on the day of the first yellow fever vaccination. The source is a man between 18 and 29 years old who received the YFV17D yellow fever vaccine. Each CDR3 is given without its conserved first and last residue. The D gene is left open where the match is weak.

J gene | V gene | D gene | CDR3 protein
TRBJ2-1 | TRBV4-2 | TRBD2 | ASSPFRSSGINNEQF
TRBJ1-1 | TRBV4-1 | - | ASSQGGRSPPLNTEAF
TRBJ1-2 | TRBV5-1 | - | ASSDIPGDPNYGYT
TRBJ1-6 | TRBV5-4 | - | ASSLERNNSPLH
TRBJ1-1 | TRBV5-1 | TRBD1 | ASSLQGAGFEAF
TRBJ1-1 | TRBV12-3/TRBV12-4 | - | ASSMEPLRSTEAF
TRBJ2-3 | TRBV13 | TRBD2 | ASTNRGGRGDTQY
TRBJ2-3 | TRBV28 | TRBD2 | ASSLIYRGGRVTDTQY
TRBJ2-7 | TRBV10-1 | - | ASSRGSSTTYEQY
TRBJ2-5 | TRBV7-2 | TRBD2 | ASSRPGGQETQY
TRBJ2-3 | TRBV11-2 | - | ASSGIRRGRTDTQY
TRBJ1-1 | TRBV24-1 | - | ATSDPSRGDTEAF
TRBJ2-5 | TRBV18 | TRBD2 | ASLLGLEETQY
TRBJ2-1 | TRBV10-3 | - | AISGKAGNEQF
TRBJ2-3 | TRBV5-1 | TRBD2 | ASSPGLAISTDTQY
TRBJ1-4 | TRBV29-1 | - | SVQGPLNEKLF
TRBJ1-1 | TRBV5-1 | - | ASLEAPGNTEAF
TRBJ2-5 | TRBV20-1 | TRBD1 | SAISEGQGVEETQY
TRBJ2-6 | TRBV6-1 | - | ASRQTHYRSGANVLT
TRBJ2-2 | TRBV24-1 | TRBD2 | ATAAGAGELF
TRBJ2-2 | TRBV11-2 | - | ASSLEPNTGELF
TRBJ2-5 | TRBV12-3/TRBV12-4 | TRBD1 | ASTPWAGQGQETQY
TRBJ1-2 | TRBV7-8 | TRBD1 | ASSGTAAYT
TRBJ2-5 | TRBV9 | - | ASSPRPRDKETQY
TRBJ2-7 | TRBV7-2 | TRBD2 | ASSRQGAGNYEQY
TRBJ1-5 | TRBV4-1 | TRBD1 | ASSLRGGGEPQH
TRBJ2-7 | TRBV10-3 | - | ATRATLSYEQY
TRBJ2-3 | TRBV14 | - | ASSQSGSDTQY
TRBJ1-5 | TRBV15 | - | ATSRGGRDQPQH
TRBJ1-6 | TRBV18 | - | ASSDGQPVNSPLH
TRBJ2-7 | TRBV30 | TRBD1 | AWSGRDRTYEQY
TRBJ2-1 | TRBV12-5 | - | ASGQRGLSYNEQF
TRBJ1-1 | TRBV9 | - | ASSPLATGNTEAF
TRBJ2-1 | TRBV3-1 | - | ASSQGAQTYNEQF
TRBJ1-6 | TRBV7-9 | - | ASRAREPYNSPLH
TRBJ2-1 | TRBV5-1 | - | ASSLAVSNEQF
TRBJ2-3 | TRBV29-1 | - | SIRATDTQY
TRBJ2-3 | TRBV11-3 | - | ASSLGGIDTQY
TRBJ2-5 | TRBV4-3 | - | ASSQEYREMTQY
TRBJ2-3 | TRBV20-1 | TRBD2 | SAAGGPTLADTQY
TRBJ2-5 | TRBV2 | TRBD2 | AISFDFTGTSGVETQY
TRBJ2-7 | TRBV5-6 | - | ASSLLVGVYEQY